This TCR beta chain derives from a study of blood T cell repertoires in COVID-19. In the study overall: COVID-19 samples from acute and convalescent phases originated in the United States, Italy and Spain.

The germline V and J ends were trimmed by 1 base and 2 bases, with 11 bases remaining between them. The length of the CDR3 is 15 residues. Germline lookup yields CDR1 SNHLY and CDR2 FYNNEI. The method was immunoSEQ multiplex PCR; TCRdb's version includes in-frame clones alone and lacks a portion of them. The sample lists about 28,000 clones, about 85% occurring once. The chain joins TRBV2 to TRBJ1-1; D gene ambiguous. The sequence came from a human donor in a cohort sampled during active COVID-19. The sample consisted of peripheral blood. CDR3 nucleotide sequence: TGTGCCAGCAGTGAAGGCTTTGAAGCTAACACTGAAGCTTTCTTT. Amino acids: CASSEGFEANTEAFF.